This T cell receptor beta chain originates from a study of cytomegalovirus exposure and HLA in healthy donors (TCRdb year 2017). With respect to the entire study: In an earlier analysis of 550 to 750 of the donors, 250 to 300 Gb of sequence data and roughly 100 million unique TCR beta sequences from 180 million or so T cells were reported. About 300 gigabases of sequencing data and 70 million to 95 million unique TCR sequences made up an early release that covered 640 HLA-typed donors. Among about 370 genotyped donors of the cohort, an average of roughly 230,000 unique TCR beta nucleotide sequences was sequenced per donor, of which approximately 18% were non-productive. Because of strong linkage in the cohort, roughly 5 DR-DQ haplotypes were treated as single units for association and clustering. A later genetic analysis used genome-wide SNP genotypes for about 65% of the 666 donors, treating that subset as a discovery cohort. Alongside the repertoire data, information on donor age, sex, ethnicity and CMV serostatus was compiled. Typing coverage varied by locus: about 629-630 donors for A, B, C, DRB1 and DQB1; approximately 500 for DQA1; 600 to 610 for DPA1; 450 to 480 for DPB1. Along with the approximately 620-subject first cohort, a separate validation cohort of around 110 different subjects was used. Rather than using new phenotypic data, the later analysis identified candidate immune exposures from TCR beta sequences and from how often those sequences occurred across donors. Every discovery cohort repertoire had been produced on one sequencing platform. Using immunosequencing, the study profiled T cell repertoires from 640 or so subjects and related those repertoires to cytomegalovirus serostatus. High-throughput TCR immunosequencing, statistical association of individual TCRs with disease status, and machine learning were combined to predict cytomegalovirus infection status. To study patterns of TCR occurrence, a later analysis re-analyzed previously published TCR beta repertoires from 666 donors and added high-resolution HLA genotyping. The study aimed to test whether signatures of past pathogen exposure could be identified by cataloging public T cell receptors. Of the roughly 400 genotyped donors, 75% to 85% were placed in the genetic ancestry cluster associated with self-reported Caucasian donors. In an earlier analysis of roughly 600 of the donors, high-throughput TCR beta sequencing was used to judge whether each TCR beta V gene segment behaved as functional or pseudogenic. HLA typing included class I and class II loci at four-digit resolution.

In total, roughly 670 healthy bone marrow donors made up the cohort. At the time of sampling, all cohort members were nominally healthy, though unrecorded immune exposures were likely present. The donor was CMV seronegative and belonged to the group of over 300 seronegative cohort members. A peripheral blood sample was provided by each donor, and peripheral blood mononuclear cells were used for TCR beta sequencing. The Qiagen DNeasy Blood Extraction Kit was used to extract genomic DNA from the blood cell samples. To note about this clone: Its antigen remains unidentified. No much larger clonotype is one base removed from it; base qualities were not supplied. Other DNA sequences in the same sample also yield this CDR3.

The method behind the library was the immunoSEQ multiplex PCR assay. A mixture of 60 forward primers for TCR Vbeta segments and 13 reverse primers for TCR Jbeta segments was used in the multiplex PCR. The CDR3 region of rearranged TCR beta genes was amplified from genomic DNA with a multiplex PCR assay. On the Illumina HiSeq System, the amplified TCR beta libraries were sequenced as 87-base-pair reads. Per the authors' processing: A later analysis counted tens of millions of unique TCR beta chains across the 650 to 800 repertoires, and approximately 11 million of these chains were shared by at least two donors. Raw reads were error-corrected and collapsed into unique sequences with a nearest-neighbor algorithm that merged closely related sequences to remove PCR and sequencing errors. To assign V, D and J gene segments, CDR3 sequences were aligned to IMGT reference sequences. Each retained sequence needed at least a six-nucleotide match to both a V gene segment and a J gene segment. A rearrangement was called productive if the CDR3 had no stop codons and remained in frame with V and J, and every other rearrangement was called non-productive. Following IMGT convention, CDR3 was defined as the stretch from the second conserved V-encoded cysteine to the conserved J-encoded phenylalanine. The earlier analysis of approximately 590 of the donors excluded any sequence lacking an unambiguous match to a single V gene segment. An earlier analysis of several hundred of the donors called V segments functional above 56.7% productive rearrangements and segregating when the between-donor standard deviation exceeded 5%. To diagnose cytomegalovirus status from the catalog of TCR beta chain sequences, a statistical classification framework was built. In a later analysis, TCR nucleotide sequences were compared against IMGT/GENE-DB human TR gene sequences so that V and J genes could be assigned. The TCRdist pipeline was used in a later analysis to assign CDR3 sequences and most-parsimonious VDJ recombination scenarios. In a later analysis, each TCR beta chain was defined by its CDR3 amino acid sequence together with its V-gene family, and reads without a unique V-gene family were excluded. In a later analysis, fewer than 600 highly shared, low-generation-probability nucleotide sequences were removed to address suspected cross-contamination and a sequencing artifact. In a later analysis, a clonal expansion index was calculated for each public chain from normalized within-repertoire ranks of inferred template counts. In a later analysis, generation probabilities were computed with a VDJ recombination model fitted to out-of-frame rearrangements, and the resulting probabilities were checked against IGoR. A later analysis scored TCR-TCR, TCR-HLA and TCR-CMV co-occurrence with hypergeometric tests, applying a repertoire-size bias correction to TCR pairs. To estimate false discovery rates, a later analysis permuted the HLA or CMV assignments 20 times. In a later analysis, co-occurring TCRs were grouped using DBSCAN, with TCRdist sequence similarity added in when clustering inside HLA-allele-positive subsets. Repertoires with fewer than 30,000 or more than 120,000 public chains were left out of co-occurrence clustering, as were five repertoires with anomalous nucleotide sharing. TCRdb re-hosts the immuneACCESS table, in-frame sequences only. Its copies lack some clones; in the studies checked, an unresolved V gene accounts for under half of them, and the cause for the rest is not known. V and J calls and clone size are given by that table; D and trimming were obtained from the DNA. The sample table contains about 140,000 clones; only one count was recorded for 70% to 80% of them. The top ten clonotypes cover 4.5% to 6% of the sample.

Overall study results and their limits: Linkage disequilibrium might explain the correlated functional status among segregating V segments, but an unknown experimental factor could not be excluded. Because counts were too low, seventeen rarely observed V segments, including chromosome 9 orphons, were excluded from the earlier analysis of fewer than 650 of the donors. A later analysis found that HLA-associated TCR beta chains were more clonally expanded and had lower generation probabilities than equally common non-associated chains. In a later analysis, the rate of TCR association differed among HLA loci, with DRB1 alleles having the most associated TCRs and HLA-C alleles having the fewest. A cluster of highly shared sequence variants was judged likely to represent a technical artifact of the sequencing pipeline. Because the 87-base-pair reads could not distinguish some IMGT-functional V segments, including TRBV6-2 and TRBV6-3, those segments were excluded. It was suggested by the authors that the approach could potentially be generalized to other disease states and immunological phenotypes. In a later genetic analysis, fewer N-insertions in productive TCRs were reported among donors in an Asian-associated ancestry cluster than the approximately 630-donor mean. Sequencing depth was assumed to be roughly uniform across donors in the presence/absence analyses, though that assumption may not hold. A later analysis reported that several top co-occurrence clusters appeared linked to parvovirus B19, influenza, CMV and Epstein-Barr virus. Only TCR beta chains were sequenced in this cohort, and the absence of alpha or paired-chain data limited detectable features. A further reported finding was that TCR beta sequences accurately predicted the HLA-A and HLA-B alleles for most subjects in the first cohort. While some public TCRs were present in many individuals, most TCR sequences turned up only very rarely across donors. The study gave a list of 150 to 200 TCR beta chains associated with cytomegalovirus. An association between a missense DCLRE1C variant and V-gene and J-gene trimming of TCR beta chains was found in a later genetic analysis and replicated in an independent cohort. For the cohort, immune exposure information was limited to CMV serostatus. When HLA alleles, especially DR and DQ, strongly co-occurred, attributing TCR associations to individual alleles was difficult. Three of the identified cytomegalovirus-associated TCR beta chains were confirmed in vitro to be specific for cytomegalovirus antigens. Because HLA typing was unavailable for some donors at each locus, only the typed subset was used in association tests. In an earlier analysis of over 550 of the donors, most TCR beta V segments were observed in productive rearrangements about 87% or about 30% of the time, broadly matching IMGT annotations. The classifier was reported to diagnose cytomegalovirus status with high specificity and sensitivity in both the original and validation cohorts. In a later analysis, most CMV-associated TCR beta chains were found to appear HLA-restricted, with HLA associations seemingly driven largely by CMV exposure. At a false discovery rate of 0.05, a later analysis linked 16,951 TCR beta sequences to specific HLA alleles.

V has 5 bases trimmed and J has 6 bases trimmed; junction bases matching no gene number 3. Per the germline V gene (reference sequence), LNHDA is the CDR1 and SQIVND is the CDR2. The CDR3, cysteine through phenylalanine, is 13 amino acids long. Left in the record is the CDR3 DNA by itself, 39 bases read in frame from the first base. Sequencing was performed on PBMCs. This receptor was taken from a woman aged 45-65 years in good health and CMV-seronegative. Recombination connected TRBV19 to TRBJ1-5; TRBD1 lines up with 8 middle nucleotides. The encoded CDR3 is CASSQQGGQPQHF. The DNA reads TGTGCCAGTAGTCAACAGGGGGGTCAGCCCCAGCATTTT. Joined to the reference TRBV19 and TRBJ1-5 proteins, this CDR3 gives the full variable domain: DGGITQSPKYLFRKEGQNVTLSCEQNLNHDAMYWYRQDPGQGLRLIYYSQIVNDFQKGDIAEGYSVSREKKESFPLTVTSAQKNPTAFYLCASSQQGGQPQHFGDGTRLSIL.